The 22 T cell receptor beta chains below all came from one sample that was sequenced in a study of beta chain features in type 1 diabetes. The whole isolated RNA underwent reverse transcription, so sequencing captured expressed TCRB transcripts. TCRdb keeps only in-frame clones here, not all; method: immunoSEQ multiplex PCR. The data hold hundreds of thousands of clones, with approximately 10% observed a single time. The specimen was naive CD4+ T cells from blood. The source is a woman in her late teens or twenties in good health.

The gene calls are TRBV4-1 and TRBJ2-7; D may be TRBD2 (6 bases). Trimming took 1 base from V and 7 from J, leaving 23 bases between them. Germline assignment: CDR1 MGHRA and CDR2 YSYEKL. This CDR3 has 17 residues. CDR3 sequence reads: CASSQVLAPSLWGEQYV. The CDR3 DNA reads as TGCGCCAGCAGCCAAGTACTAGCACCATCGCTTTGGGGTGAGCAGTACGTC.

This clone was observed a few times. The CDR3 DNA reads TGCGCCAGCAGCTTGGATAAGACAGGCCTTATCTACAATGAGCAGTTCTTC. This sequence encodes CASSLDKTGLIYNEQFF. The rearrangement joins TRBV5-1 to TRBJ2-1, with a tentative D call TRBD1 (6 bases). The germline CDR1 and CDR2 sequences are SGHRS and YFSETQ. The CDR3 is 17 residues long. V lost 0 bases, J lost 3 bases, and 16 bases lay in between.

CDR3 amino acids: CSASVSYEQYV. In DNA form, the CDR3 reads TGCAGTGCTAGCGTATCCTACGAGCAGTACGTC. V gene TRBV20-1 combines with J gene TRBJ2-7; D is ambiguous. From germline, CDR1 is DFQATT and CDR2 SNEGSKA (reference sequence). The ends were cut back, 3 bases at V and 1 base at J, with 4 bases in the middle. The length of the CDR3 is 11 residues.

The chain uses TRBV7-8 and TRBJ1-3; D might be TRBD1 (6 bases). V was pared by 3 bases and J by 0 bases, with 12 bases between. The germline CDR1 and CDR2 sequences are SGHVS and FQNEAQ. The CDR3 totals 16 residues. CDR3 in amino acids: CASSFGGPSSGNTIYF. In DNA, the CDR3 is TGTGCCAGCAGCTTTGGGGGGCCAAGCTCTGGAAACACCATATATTTT.

This CDR3 is CASSLDQGDQPQHF. The CDR3 DNA is TGTGCCAGCAGCTTAGATCAGGGGGATCAGCCCCAGCATTTT. The chain links TRBV7-9 to TRBJ1-5; the match to TRBD1 covers 7 bases. The CDR3 runs to 14 residues. The germline gives CDR1 SEHNR, CDR2 FQNEAQ (reference sequence). Trimming cost V 1 base and J 5 bases; bases outside gene matches: 2.

The J gene is TRBJ2-1, the V gene TRBV6-5, with a possible D match to TRBD2 (5 bases). V dropped 0 bases and J dropped 5 bases, with 11 bases sitting between them. The CDR3 sequence is 15 residues long. Germline lookup yields CDR1 MNHEY and CDR2 SVGAGI. The CDR3 DNA follows: TGTGCCAGCAGTTACTCCATGAGGGTAGACAATGAGCAGTTCTTC. Translation: CASSYSMRVDNEQFF.

The J gene is TRBJ2-5, the V gene TRBV7-7; D is possibly TRBD1 (5 bases). Germline assignment: CDR1 SSHAT and CDR2 FNYEAQ (reference sequence). This CDR3 has 15 amino acids. V was cut by 4 bases and J by 2 bases, with 14 bases left in between. The CDR3 loop is CASSSTVTGQETQYF. CDR3 nucleotides: TGTGCCAGCAGCTCCACTGTTACAGGTCAAGAGACCCAGTACTTC.

This clone was seen a few times. The gene calls are TRBV19 and TRBJ2-7; tentatively, D is TRBD1 or TRBD2 (5 bases each). Trimming removed 5 bases from V and 6 bases from J, with 14 bases in between. CDR1 and CDR2 (germline): LNHDA, SQIVND (reference sequence). The CDR3 spans 13 residues. CDR3 DNA: TGTGCCAGTAGTTATCAGAAGGGGACCGAGCAGTACGTC. This sequence encodes CASSYQKGTEQYV.

The gene calls are TRBV18 and TRBJ2-7, with D tentatively TRBD1 (5 bases). Between the trimmed V and J ends, which lost 2 bases and 2 bases, there was a span of 10 bases. Looked up from germline, CDR1 is KGHSH and CDR2 is LQKENI. The CDR3 is 14 residues long. CDR3 bases: TGTGCCAGCTCACCAACACAGGTAGCCTACGAGCAGTACGTC. Translation gives CASSPTQVAYEQYV.

The rearrangement links TRBV4-1 to TRBJ1-5, with 10 nucleotides matching TRBD1. This CDR3 spans 16 amino acids. CDR1 is MGHRA, CDR2 YSYEKL, per germline. J lost 6 bases, V lost 1 base, and 6 bases had no gene match. The chain's CDR3 is CASSQGVDRGPQPQHF. For the CDR3, the DNA is TGCGCCAGCAGCCAAGGGGTTGACAGGGGGCCTCAGCCCCAGCATTTT.

V gene TRBV30 combines with J gene TRBJ1-5; the match to TRBD1 covers 12 bases. Trimming at V came to 0 bases and at J to 6 bases, leaving 9 bases not matched to a gene. The CDR3 is 17 residues long. Looked up from germline, CDR1 is GTSNPN and CDR2 is SVGIG (reference sequence). The CDR3 here is CAWSVRSGTGGRQPQHF. The DNA for the CDR3 is TGTGCCTGGAGTGTAAGGTCCGGGACAGGGGGCCGTCAGCCCCAGCATTTT.

CDR3 sequence: CASSSQGTGELFF. The DNA for the CDR3 is TGTGCCAGCAGCTCCCAGGGCACCGGGGAGCTGTTTTTT. This chain joins TRBV7-2 and TRBJ2-2, with D possibly being TRBD1 (5 bases). This CDR3 is 13 amino acids long. With 4 bases removed from V and 4 bases from J, the gap between germline ends came to 7 bases. The germline V gene has CDR1 SGHTA and CDR2 FQGNSA.

This clone turned up a few times. The V gene is TRBV6-6, the J gene TRBJ2-1; D gene unclear. The CDR3 loop spans 13 amino acids. Germline V CDR1 and CDR2: MNHNY, SVGAGI (reference sequence). Trimming removed 9 bases at V and 0 bases at J, with 9 bases between. Written as DNA, the CDR3 is TGTGCCAGTACGGTGAGCTCCTACAATGAGCAGTTCTTC. This sequence encodes CASTVSSYNEQFF.

The chain employs TRBV9 and TRBJ1-2; a possible D gene is TRBD1 (5 bases). This CDR3 is built from 17 residues. V was shortened by 0 bases and J by 2 bases, with 17 bases between the two germline ends. CDR1 SGDLS and CDR2 YYNGEE come from the germline V gene. The CDR3, as DNA: TGTGCCAGCAGCGTAGCATTTCGACAGAGCGGAAACTATGGCTACACCTTC. Its translation: CASSVAFRQSGNYGYTF.

The chain employs TRBV4-2 and TRBJ2-1; 7 bases are shared with TRBD2. The V gene's germline CDR1 is LGHNA and CDR2 YNFKEQ. CDR3 length: 16 amino acids. V gave up 4 bases and J gave up 3 bases; unmatched junction bases: 9. The CDR3 here is CASSPRGSGFYNEQFF. The DNA for the CDR3 is TGTGCCAGCAGCCCTCGTGGTAGCGGGTTCTACAATGAGCAGTTCTTC.

The chain links TRBV29-1 to TRBJ1-3, with 9 bases lining up with TRBD1. V gave up 5 bases and J gave up 0 bases; unmatched junction bases: 2. Germline CDR1 is SQVTM and CDR2 is ANQGSEA. This CDR3 comprises 14 residues. The CDR3 coding sequence is TGCAGCGTTTCGGACAGGGGCTCTGGAAACACCATATATTTT. It is translated as CSVSDRGSGNTIYF. The full variable domain, in which reference TRBV29-1 and TRBJ1-3 provide the parts outside the CDR3, is SAVISQKPSRDICQRGTSLTIQCQVDSQVTMMFWYRQQPGQSLTLIATANQGSEATYESGFVIDKFPISRPNLTFSTLTVSNMSPEDSSIYLCSVSDRGSGNTIYFGEGSWLTVV.

The chain uses TRBV4-1 and TRBJ2-4; D may be TRBD1 or TRBD2 (5 bases each). Germline CDR1 is MGHRA and CDR2 is YSYEKL. Trimming took 0 bases from V and 1 from J, leaving 10 bases between them. This CDR3 is 16 amino acids long. This CDR3 is CASSQDEGTAKNIQYF. The CDR3 region has the DNA TGCGCCAGCAGCCAAGATGAGGGGACCGCCAAAAACATTCAGTACTTC.

The table lists this clone with a few counts. Other DNA sequences in this specimen translate into the identical CDR3. This chain uses TRBV15 with TRBJ2-3; the D is unclear. CDR1 is LNHNV and CDR2 is YYDKDF in the germline V gene (reference sequence). The CDR3 spans 13 residues. The germline V and J ends were trimmed by 0 bases and 4 bases, with 5 bases remaining between them. This CDR3 is CATSRDRPDTQYF. CDR3 nucleotides: TGTGCCACCAGCAGAGATCGGCCAGATACGCAGTATTTT.

This clone was seen just once. This rearrangement joins TRBV11-3 to TRBJ2-1; D gene ambiguous. Per germline, CDR1 SGHNT and CDR2 YENEEA. The CDR3 contains 11 residues. Trimming removed 1 base from V and 11 bases from J, with 6 bases in between. The CDR3, as DNA: TGTGCCAGCAGCTTAGCCCCCCAGCAGTTCTTC. This sequence encodes CASSLAPQQFF.

This clone was observed a few times. The chain uses TRBV29-1 and TRBJ1-1; D uncertain. The CDR3 consists of 13 residues. Germline V gene data show CDR1 as SQVTM and CDR2 as ANQGSEA. Trimming removed 7 bases at V and 2 bases at J, with 14 bases between. DNA for the CDR3: TGCAGCGCATGGGAAAGTCCAAACACTGAAGCTTTCTTT. This codes for CSAWESPNTEAFF. Drawing the rest from reference TRBV29-1 and TRBJ1-1, the complete variable domain is SAVISQKPSRDICQRGTSLTIQCQVDSQVTMMFWYRQQPGQSLTLIATANQGSEATYESGFVIDKFPISRPNLTFSTLTVSNMSPEDSSIYLCSAWESPNTEAFFGQGTRLTVV.

The rearrangement links TRBV5-6 to TRBJ2-5; D is unclear. This CDR3 is 13 amino acids long. The germline gives CDR1 SGHDT, CDR2 YYEEEE. V gave up 0 bases and J gave up 5 bases, with 8 bases separating them. The CDR3 reads CASSLGSRETQYF. The CDR3 nucleotides are TGTGCCAGCAGCTTGGGAAGTCGGGAGACCCAGTACTTC.

This clone was detected only a few times. This chain joins TRBV4-1 and TRBJ2-2, with 7 positions matching TRBD1. CDR1 MGHRA and CDR2 YSYEKL come from the germline V gene. Germline trimming cut 2 bases from V and 3 bases from J; bases unmatched to any gene: 3. This CDR3 is 15 amino acids long. CDR3 sequence: CASSQPDRDTGELFF. CDR3 DNA: TGCGCCAGCAGCCAACCAGACAGGGACACCGGGGAGCTGTTTTTT.